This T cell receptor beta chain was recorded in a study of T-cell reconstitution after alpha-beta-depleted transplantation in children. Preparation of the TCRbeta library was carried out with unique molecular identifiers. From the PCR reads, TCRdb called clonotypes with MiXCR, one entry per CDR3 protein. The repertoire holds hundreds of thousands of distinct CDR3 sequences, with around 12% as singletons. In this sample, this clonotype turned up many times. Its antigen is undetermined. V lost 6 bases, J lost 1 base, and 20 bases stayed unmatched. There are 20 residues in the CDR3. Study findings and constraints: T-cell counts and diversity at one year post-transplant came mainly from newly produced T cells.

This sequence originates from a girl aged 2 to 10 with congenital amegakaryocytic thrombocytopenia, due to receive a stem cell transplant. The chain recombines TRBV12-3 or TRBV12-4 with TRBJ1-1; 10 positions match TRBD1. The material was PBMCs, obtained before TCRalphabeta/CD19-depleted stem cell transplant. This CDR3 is CASSPPAWTRDRGWNTEAFF. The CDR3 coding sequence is TGTGCCAGCAGCCCTCCCGCTTGGACTCGGGACAGGGGTTGGAACACTGAAGCTTTCTTT.